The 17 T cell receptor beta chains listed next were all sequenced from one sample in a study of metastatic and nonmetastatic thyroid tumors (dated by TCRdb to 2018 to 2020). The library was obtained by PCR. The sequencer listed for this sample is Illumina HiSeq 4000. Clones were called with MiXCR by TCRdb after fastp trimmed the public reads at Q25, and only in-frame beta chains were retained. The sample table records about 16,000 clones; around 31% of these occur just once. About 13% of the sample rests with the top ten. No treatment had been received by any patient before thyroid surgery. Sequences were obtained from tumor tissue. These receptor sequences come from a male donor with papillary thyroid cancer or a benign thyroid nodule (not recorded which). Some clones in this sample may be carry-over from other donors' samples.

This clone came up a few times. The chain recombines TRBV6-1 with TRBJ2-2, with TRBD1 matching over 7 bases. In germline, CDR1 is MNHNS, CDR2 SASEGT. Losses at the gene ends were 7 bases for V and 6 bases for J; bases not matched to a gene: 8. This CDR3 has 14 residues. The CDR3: CASIEDRCSGELFF. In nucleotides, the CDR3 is TGTGCCAGCATTGAGGACAGGTGCTCCGGGGAGCTGTTTTTT.

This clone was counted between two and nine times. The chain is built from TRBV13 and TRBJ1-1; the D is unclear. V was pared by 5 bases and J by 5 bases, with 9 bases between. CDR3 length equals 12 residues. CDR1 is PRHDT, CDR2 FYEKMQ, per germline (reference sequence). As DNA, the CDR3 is TGTGCCAGCAGCCTATTAAAGACTGAAGCTTTCTTT. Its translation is CASSLLKTEAFF.

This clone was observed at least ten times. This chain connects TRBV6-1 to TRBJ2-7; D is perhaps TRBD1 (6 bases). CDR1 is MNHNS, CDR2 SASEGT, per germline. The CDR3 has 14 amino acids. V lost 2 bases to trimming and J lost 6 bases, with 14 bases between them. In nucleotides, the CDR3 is TGTGCCAGCAGTGAAAAGTGGGACACCTCCGAGCAGTACTTC. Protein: CASSEKWDTSEQYF.

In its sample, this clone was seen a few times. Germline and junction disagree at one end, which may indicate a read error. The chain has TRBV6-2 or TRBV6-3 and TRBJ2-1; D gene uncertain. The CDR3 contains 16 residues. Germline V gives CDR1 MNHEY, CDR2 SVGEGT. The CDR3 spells CANSFLDQVPYNEQFF. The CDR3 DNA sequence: TGTGCCAACAGTTTCCTGGACCAGGTCCCCTACAATGAGCAGTTCTTC.

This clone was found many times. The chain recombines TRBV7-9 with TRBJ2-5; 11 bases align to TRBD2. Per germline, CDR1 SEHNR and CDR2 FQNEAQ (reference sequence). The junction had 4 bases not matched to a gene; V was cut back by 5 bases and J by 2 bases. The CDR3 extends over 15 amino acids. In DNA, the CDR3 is TGTGCCAGCAGCACCGGGACTAGCGGACAAGAGACCCAGTACTTC. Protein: CASSTGTSGQETQYF.

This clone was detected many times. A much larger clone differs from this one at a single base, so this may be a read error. CDR3 bases: TGCGCCAGCAGTGAGAGTGGGTCGGTTCGGGATCCTTTCTTT. Amino acid sequence: CASSESGSVRDPFF. The rearrangement joins TRBV10-2 to TRBJ1-1; D call uncertain. CDR1 and CDR2 (germline): WSHSY, SAAADI. This CDR3 region has 14 residues. V shed 2 bases and J shed 12 bases, with 19 bases lying between them.

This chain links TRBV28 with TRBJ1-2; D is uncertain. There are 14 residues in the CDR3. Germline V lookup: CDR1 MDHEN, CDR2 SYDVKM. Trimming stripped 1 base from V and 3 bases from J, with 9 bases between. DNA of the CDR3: TGTGCCAGCAGTTTATTGGGGTTAGACTATGGCTACACCTTC. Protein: CASSLLGLDYGYTF.

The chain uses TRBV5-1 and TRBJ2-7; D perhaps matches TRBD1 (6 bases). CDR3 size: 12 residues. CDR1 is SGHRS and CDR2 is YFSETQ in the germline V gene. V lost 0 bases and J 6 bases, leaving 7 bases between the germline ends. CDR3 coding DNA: TGCGCCAGCAGCTTGGCAGGGGCCGAGCAGTACTTC. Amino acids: CASSLAGAEQYF.

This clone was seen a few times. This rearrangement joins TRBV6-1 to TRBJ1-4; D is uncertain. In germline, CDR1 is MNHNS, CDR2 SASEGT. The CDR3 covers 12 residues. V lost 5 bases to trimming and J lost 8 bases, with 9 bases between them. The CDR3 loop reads CASSSQNEKLFF. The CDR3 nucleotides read TGTGCCAGCAGTAGTCAGAACGAAAAACTGTTTTTT.

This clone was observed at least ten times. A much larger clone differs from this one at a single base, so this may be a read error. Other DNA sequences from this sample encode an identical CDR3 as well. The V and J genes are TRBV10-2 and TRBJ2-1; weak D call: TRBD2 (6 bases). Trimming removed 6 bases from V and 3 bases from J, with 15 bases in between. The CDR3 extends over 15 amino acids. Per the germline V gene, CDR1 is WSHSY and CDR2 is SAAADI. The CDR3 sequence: CASRIAAGGYNEQFF. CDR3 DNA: TGCGCCAGCAGGATTGCCGCCGGGGGCTACAATGAGCAGTTCTTC.

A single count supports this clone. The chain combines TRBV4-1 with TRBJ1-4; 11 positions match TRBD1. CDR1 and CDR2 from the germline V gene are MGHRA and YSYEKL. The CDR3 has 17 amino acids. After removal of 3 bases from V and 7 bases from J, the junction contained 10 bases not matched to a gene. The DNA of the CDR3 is TGCGCCAGCAGCCAGTCTCCCGGGACAGGGGGGGGTGAAAAACTGTTTTTT. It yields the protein CASSQSPGTGGGEKLFF.

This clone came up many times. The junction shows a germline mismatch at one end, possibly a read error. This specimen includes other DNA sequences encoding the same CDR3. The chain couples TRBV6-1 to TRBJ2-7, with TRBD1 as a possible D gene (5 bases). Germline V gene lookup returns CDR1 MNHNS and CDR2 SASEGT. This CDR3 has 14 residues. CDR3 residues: CASSLKQGTYEQYF. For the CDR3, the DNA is TGCGCCAGCAGTCTCAAGCAGGGAACCTACGAGCAGTACTTC.

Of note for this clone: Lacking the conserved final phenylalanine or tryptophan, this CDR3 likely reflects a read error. Here the CDR3 DNA reads TGTGCCGTGGCTCGGGAATCAGATACGCAGTATGTT. This gives the protein CAVARESDTQYV. The rearrangement joins TRBV6-1 to TRBJ2-3; TRBD2 is a possible D gene (5 bases). This CDR3 contains 12 residues. Trimming pared 11 bases from V and 4 bases from J, leaving 13 bases between. Germline V gene sequence: CDR1 MNHNS, CDR2 SASEGT.

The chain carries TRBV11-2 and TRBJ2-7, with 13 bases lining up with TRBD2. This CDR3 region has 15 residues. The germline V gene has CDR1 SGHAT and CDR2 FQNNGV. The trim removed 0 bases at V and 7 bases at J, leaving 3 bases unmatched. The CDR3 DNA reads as TGTGCCAGCAGCTTAGAGGGACTAGCGGGAAAGGAGCAGTACTTC. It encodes CASSLEGLAGKEQYF.

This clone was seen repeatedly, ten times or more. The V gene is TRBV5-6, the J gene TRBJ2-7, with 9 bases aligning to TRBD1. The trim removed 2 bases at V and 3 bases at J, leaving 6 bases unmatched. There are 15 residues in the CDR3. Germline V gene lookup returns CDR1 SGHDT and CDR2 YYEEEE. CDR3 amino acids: CASSLWDREDYEQYF. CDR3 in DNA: TGTGCCAGCAGCTTATGGGACAGGGAGGACTACGAGCAGTACTTC.

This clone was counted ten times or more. The CDR3: CASSLYALNTEAFF. The CDR3 region has the DNA TGTGCCAGCAGCTTATACGCCTTGAACACTGAAGCTTTCTTT. V and J are TRBV11-3 and TRBJ1-1; no firm D call. Per the germline V gene, CDR1 is SGHNT and CDR2 is YENEEA. V dropped 2 bases and J dropped 0 bases, with 7 bases sitting between them. The CDR3 spans 14 residues.

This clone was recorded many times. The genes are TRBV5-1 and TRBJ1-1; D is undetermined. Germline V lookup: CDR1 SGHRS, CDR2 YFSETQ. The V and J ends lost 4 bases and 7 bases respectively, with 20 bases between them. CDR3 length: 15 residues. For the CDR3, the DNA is TGCGCCAGCAGCGTGGGATTTTCTGATAGCGATGAAGCTTTCTTT. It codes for CASSVGFSDSDEAFF.